What follows is one T cell receptor (beta chain) and its context. This sample stems from a study of blood T cell repertoires in COVID-19. Study at large: Acute and convalescent COVID-19 samples came from the United States, Italy and Spain. PBMCs, B-cell-depleted T cells, or T cells provided the cDNA or gDNA that made up the material.

Cohorts were assigned according to the clinical history that participants reported. Original processing notes: The authors estimated nucleated cell counts from reference gene primer amplification. Assay: immunoSEQ multiplex PCR; the TCRdb copy retains only in-frame clones and omits some. That table supplies the V and J calls and clone size; D and trimming were determined from the DNA. The repertoire has almost 65,000 clones, more than 75% of them found once; the top ten carry 10%. This CDR3 region has 17 residues. The V end lost 0 bases, the J end lost 4 bases, and 18 bases lay between the germline ends. Germline-derived CDR1 and CDR2 are MNHEY and SVGEGT.

This clonotype was obtained from a woman aged 40-49 years who had recovered from COVID-19. The chain uses TRBV6-2 or TRBV6-3 and TRBJ1-1, with D tentatively TRBD1 (5 bases). The sample taken for sequencing was PBMCs or T cells enriched from blood (not recorded which). CDR3 bases: TGTGCCAGCAGTTACTCGACCATTGGGACTGGGGGCACTGAAGCTTTCTTT. Encoded protein: CASSYSTIGTGGTEAFF.